One and the same sample provided the 28 T cell receptor beta chains below, sequenced in a study of shared clonotypes between healthy human individuals. Terminally differentiated effector memory CD45RA+ cells were excluded from the naive CD8 cells, which were CD45RO-negative and positively selected for CCR7. Produced via immunoSEQ multiplex PCR; TCRdb's table is partial and in-frame only. The sample consists of millions of clones, roughly 95% of them appearing once. The specimen sequenced was naive CD8+ T cells sorted from blood. These receptors originate from a man aged 18 to 30 in good health.

This clone has just one count. The V gene is TRBV5-5, the J gene TRBJ2-7, with D possibly being TRBD1 or TRBD2 (7 bases each). Trimming cost V 1 base and J 3 bases, with 14 bases left between them. Germline CDR1 SGHKS, CDR2 YYEKEE (reference sequence). The CDR3 loop spans 15 amino acids. This CDR3 is CASSLIQGGFYEQYF. The CDR3 nucleotides are TGTGCCAGCAGCTTGATCCAGGGGGGGTTCTACGAGCAGTACTTC.

This sequence joins TRBV30 and TRBJ2-3, with 12 positions matching TRBD1. J gave up 2 bases and V 0 bases, and 9 bases lay outside the gene matches. The CDR3 contains 18 residues. In germline, CDR1 is GTSNPN, CDR2 SVGIG (reference sequence). CDR3 loop: CAWSVQLGTGGFTDTQYF. CDR3 DNA: TGTGCCTGGAGTGTACAGCTGGGGACAGGGGGCTTCACAGATACGCAGTATTTT.

This rearrangement joins TRBV27 to TRBJ2-7, with D uncertain. CDR3 length: 15 amino acids. CDR1 is MNHEY and CDR2 is SMNVEV in the germline V gene (reference sequence). Trimming removed 0 bases at V and 3 bases at J, with 12 bases between. The CDR3 region is CASSLSWDMRYEQYF. The CDR3 region has the DNA TGTGCCAGCAGTTTATCGTGGGATATGCGCTACGAGCAGTACTTC.

V is TRBV4-1 and J is TRBJ2-1; TRBD1 or TRBD2 may be the D gene (6 bases each). Trimming removed 0 bases from V and 0 bases from J, with 12 bases in between. The V gene's germline CDR1 is MGHRA and CDR2 YSYEKL. This CDR3 contains 17 residues. Here the CDR3 reads CASSQESGARSYNEQFF. The CDR3 coding sequence is TGCGCCAGCAGCCAAGAATCGGGGGCCCGCTCCTACAATGAGCAGTTCTTC.

CDR3 residues: CASSLADPTNEKLFF. The CDR3 coding sequence is TGTGCCAGCAGCTTAGCGGACCCCACTAATGAAAAACTGTTTTTT. V is TRBV7-9 and J is TRBJ1-4, with D uncertain. Trimming cost V 0 bases and J 2 bases, with 7 bases left between them. The CDR3 extends over 15 amino acids. The germline gives CDR1 SEHNR, CDR2 FQNEAQ (reference sequence).

The chain combines TRBV19 with TRBJ2-3; 9 bases match TRBD2. Germline V lookup: CDR1 LNHDA, CDR2 SQIVND (reference sequence). The CDR3 is 14 amino acids. The ends lost 7 bases at V and 6 bases at J; junction bases unmatched: 8. The CDR3 loop is CASKTAGGPDTQYF. For the CDR3, the DNA is TGTGCCAGTAAAACCGCGGGAGGGCCGGATACGCAGTATTTT.

About this clone itself: One end of the junction fails to match germline, which may point to a read error. This chain joins TRBV29-1 and TRBJ2-5; TRBD1 matches 8 bases. There are 12 residues in the CDR3. CDR1 and CDR2 from the germline V gene are SQVTM and ANQGSEA. CDR3 in amino acids: CSVSGQVETRYF. CDR3 nucleotides: TGCAGCGTTTCGGGACAGGTAGAGACCCGGTACTTC.

The genes are TRBV10-3 and TRBJ2-6, with 9 nucleotides matching TRBD1. With V trimmed by 10 bases and J by 0 bases, 7 bases remained unmatched. The CDR3 loop spans 16 amino acids. Germline V gene lookup returns CDR1 ENHRY and CDR2 SYGVKD. The CDR3 DNA follows: TGTGCCACTTGGACAGGGGACAACTCTGGGGCCAACGTCCTGACTTTC. It codes for CATWTGDNSGANVLTF.

The chain joins TRBV5-1 to TRBJ2-7, with 7 bases that match TRBD1. The CDR3 is 18 residues long. Trimming cost V 5 bases and J 7 bases; bases outside gene matches: 24. From germline, CDR1 is SGHRS and CDR2 YFSETQ. CDR3 protein: CASSPDREGFGVSWEQYF. CDR3 nucleotides: TGCGCCAGCAGTCCAGACAGGGAAGGGTTTGGAGTGTCTTGGGAGCAGTACTTC.

The chain couples TRBV6-1 to TRBJ1-1; a weak D match, TRBD1 (5 bases). V lost 5 bases to trimming and J lost 3 bases, with 10 bases between them. The CDR3 is 13 amino acids. CDR1 and CDR2 (germline): MNHNS, SASEGT. CDR3 in amino acids: CASSLDSYTEAFF. CDR3 nucleotides: TGTGCCAGCAGTCTAGACAGCTACACTGAAGCTTTCTTT.

The V and J genes are TRBV18 and TRBJ2-1, with 12 bases lining up with TRBD2. This CDR3 has 17 amino acids. Germline CDR1 KGHSH, CDR2 LQKENI. J gave up 7 bases and V 3 bases, and 10 bases lay outside the gene matches. The CDR3 DNA sequence: TGTGCCAGCTCACCTGGACTAGCGGGACTCGATCTTAATGAGCAGTTCTTC. This translates into CASSPGLAGLDLNEQFF.

This CDR3 reads CASSDGVSSYNEQFF. CDR3 bases: TGTGCCAGCAGTGACGGGGTTAGCTCCTACAATGAGCAGTTCTTC. This chain links TRBV6-1 with TRBJ2-1; weak D call: TRBD2 (5 bases). The CDR3 loop spans 15 amino acids. CDR1 MNHNS and CDR2 SASEGT come from the germline V gene. V gave up 3 bases and J gave up 0 bases, with 9 bases separating them.

The chain carries TRBV4-3 and TRBJ2-1; 8 positions agree with TRBD2. V dropped 4 bases and J dropped 9; count of bases not matched to a gene: 14. The germline CDR1 and CDR2 sequences are LGHNA and YSLEER. This CDR3 has 16 residues. CDR3: CASSPEPGLVKGEQFF. CDR3 DNA: TGCGCCAGCAGCCCAGAACCGGGACTAGTAAAAGGTGAGCAGTTCTTC.

V usage is TRBV2 and J usage is TRBJ2-7; 10 positions agree with TRBD2. This CDR3 contains 15 residues. With V trimmed by 4 bases and J by 3 bases, 6 bases remained unmatched. Germline loops: CDR1 SNHLY, CDR2 FYNNEI. CDR3 bases: TGTGCCAGCAGTGCACGGACTAGCGGCAGCTACGAGCAGTACTTC. Translation: CASSARTSGSYEQYF.

A remark on this clone: The sample holds other DNA sequences that translate to the same CDR3. This rearrangement joins TRBV19 to TRBJ2-7; 11 bases map to TRBD1. The CDR3 has 14 residues. The ends lost 3 bases at V and 4 bases at J; junction bases unmatched: 2. Looked up from germline, CDR1 is LNHDA and CDR2 is SQIVND (reference sequence). The CDR3 here is CASSIRDRGYEQYF. CDR3 sequence (DNA): TGTGCCAGTAGTATCCGGGACAGGGGGTACGAGCAGTACTTC.

DNA of the CDR3: TGTGCCAGCAGCTACTCAGGGGGGGATGAAAAACTGTTTTTT. Translation gives CASSYSGGDEKLFF. This rearrangement joins TRBV7-9 to TRBJ1-4; 7 bases line up with TRBD1. Trimming removed 4 bases from V and 6 bases from J; junction bases left unmatched: 5. This CDR3 comprises 14 residues. Germline-derived CDR1 and CDR2 are SEHNR and FQNEAQ (reference sequence).

The rearrangement uses TRBV30 and TRBJ2-7, with 9 bases fitting TRBD1. Unmatched junction bases numbered 3, after V lost 1 base and J lost 2 bases. Germline assignment: CDR1 GTSNPN and CDR2 SVGIG (reference sequence). The length of the CDR3 is 14 residues. This chain's CDR3 is CAWSDRGLTYEQYF. The CDR3 DNA reads as TGTGCCTGGAGTGACAGGGGGCTTACCTACGAGCAGTACTTC.

The CDR3 is CASSSGLAGGNNEQFF. The CDR3 nucleotides read TGTGCCAGCAGCTCGGGACTAGCGGGAGGAAACAATGAGCAGTTCTTC. V gene TRBV7-6 combines with J gene TRBJ2-1; 15 nucleotides line up with TRBD2. The CDR3 sequence is 16 residues long. V was pared by 4 bases and J by 5 bases, with 3 bases of the junction left unmatched. Germline-derived CDR1 and CDR2 are SGHVS and FNYEAQ. Complete variable domain (other parts from reference TRBV7-6 and TRBJ2-1): GAGVSQSPRYKVTKRGQDVALRCDPISGHVSLYWYRQALGQGPEFLTYFNYEAQQDKSGLPNDRFSAERPEGSISTLTIQRTEQRDSAMYRCASSSGLAGGNNEQFFGPGTRLTVL.

A remark on this clone: The sample has other DNA sequences that encode this CDR3 too. The chain has TRBV5-1 and TRBJ2-7; 7 bases agree with TRBD1. V lost 5 bases and J lost 1; bases outside the gene matches: 3. CDR1 and CDR2 from the germline V gene are SGHRS and YFSETQ. The CDR3 covers 13 residues. The CDR3 nucleotides are TGCGCCAGCAGTTGGGACAGATCCTACGAGCAGTACTTC. It translates to CASSWDRSYEQYF.

The J gene is TRBJ2-7, the V gene TRBV10-2, with D tentatively TRBD1 or TRBD2 (5 bases each). The germline V gene encodes CDR1 WSHSY and CDR2 SAAADI. Trimming shortened V by 0 bases and J by 2 bases, and 11 bases separated the two germline ends. The CDR3 runs to 15 residues. In nucleotides, the CDR3 is TGCGCCAGCAGTGAGTCGAAGGTGGGGGCCTACGAGCAGTACTTC. Its protein is CASSESKVGAYEQYF.

J is TRBJ2-7 and V is TRBV19; possibly TRBD2 for D (6 bases). Germline values: CDR1 LNHDA, CDR2 SQIVND (reference sequence). V lost 7 bases and J 6 bases, leaving 19 bases between the germline ends. This CDR3 spans 14 amino acids. The CDR3 here is CASTEGLTSSEQYF. DNA of the CDR3: TGTGCCAGTACAGAGGGACTTACGTCTTCCGAGCAGTACTTC.

About this clone itself: The same CDR3 also results from other DNA sequences found in this sample. This chain connects TRBV9 to TRBJ1-4; D ambiguous. Germline values: CDR1 SGDLS, CDR2 YYNGEE. The CDR3 has 15 amino acids. Deletions cut 2 bases from V and 0 bases from J, with 8 bases between. The CDR3 protein is CASSVTGATNEKLFF. The CDR3 DNA reads as TGTGCCAGCAGCGTCACTGGTGCAACTAATGAAAAACTGTTTTTT.

There are a few counts of this clone. Written as DNA, the CDR3 is TGCGCCAGCAGCCAAGACCTGACAGGGAACTATGGCTACACCTTC. Residues: CASSQDLTGNYGYTF. The chain links TRBV4-3 to TRBJ1-2; 7 positions match TRBD1. V was pared by 0 bases and J by 2 bases, with 3 bases of the junction left unmatched. The germline gives CDR1 LGHNA, CDR2 YSLEER. The CDR3 is made up of 15 amino acids.

J is TRBJ2-7 and V is TRBV5-1; weak D call: TRBD2 (6 bases). V lost 4 bases, J lost 3 bases, and 14 bases lay in between. This CDR3 comprises 14 residues. In germline, CDR1 is SGHRS, CDR2 YFSETQ. The CDR3 DNA is TGCGCCAGCAGCGAGGGACTTTCTTTCTACGAGCAGTACTTC. Translating it yields CASSEGLSFYEQYF.

The V and J genes are TRBV5-1 and TRBJ2-7; tentatively, D is TRBD1 (6 bases). Trimming took off 4 bases at V and 3 bases at J, with 17 bases between the two ends. The CDR3 consists of 15 residues. Germline-derived CDR1 and CDR2 are SGHRS and YFSETQ. The CDR3 spells CASSTPGQGLYEQYF. CDR3 nucleotide sequence: TGCGCCAGCAGCACGCCGGGACAAGGCCTCTACGAGCAGTACTTC.

This sequence joins TRBV2 and TRBJ2-7; D uncertain. V lost 10 bases and J lost 4, with 17 bases in between. Per the germline V gene, CDR1 is SNHLY and CDR2 is FYNNEI. This CDR3 region has 13 residues. This CDR3 reads CAIGTDARYEQYF. DNA of the CDR3: TGTGCCATCGGCACCGACGCCCGATACGAGCAGTACTTC.

For this clone: As the CDR3 is not closed by the conserved phenylalanine or tryptophan, this likely results from a read error. The limits of the CDR3 on the DNA are not certain, so only TCRdb's listed CDR3 is given. This chain connects TRBV23-1 to TRBJ2-7; TRBD1 is the table's D call and was not checked against the DNA. TRBV23-1 has ORF status, its function being uncertain. Inclusive of both ends, the CDR3 amounts to 11 amino acids. CDR3 region: CASSQSTGRGL.

V is TRBV19 and J is TRBJ2-7; maybe TRBD1 (5 bases). Germline V CDR1 and CDR2: LNHDA, SQIVND (reference sequence). The CDR3 is 14 residues long. Deletions cut 3 bases from V and 0 bases from J, with 9 bases between. This CDR3 reads CASSMGPGSYEQYF. The CDR3 coding sequence is TGTGCCAGTAGTATGGGGCCAGGCTCCTACGAGCAGTACTTC.